This T cell receptor beta chain originates from a study of CD8+CD57+ T cells in acquired aplastic anemia. Study-level background: DNA from sorted CD4+ and CD8+ cells averaged roughly 3.4 ug.

Investigators profiled TCR beta VDJ and CDR3 from genomic DNA template. One entry per CDR3 protein results from TCRdb running MiXCR on the reads. The sample lists 120,000 or so distinct CDR3 sequences; about 40% were seen once. Patients included in sequencing had previously demonstrated CD8+CD57+ cell expansion by flow cytometry. The patients all had a severe acquired aplastic anemia diagnosis. Regarding the study as a whole: Both patients and controls carried the same twenty-nine CD8+ CDR3 sequences. Between patients and controls, CD8+ Simpson's diversity did not vary significantly.

CDR3 length equals 14 residues. V lost 1 base and J lost 7, with 14 bases in between. Germline V gene sequence: CDR1 SGHTA, CDR2 FQGNSA. Worth noting for this clonotype: Antigen: not known.

The sequenced sample was sorted CD4+, CD8+, or CD8+CD57+ T cells (not recorded which) from PBMCs. V usage is TRBV7-2 and J usage is TRBJ2-7; D call uncertain. The source of this sequence is a human donor with aplastic anemia. The DNA for the CDR3 is TGTGCCAGCAGCTTAGGGTCAGTGCCGTGGGAGCAGTACTTC. Residues: CASSLGSVPWEQYF.